The 23 T cell receptor beta chains listed next were all sequenced from one sample in a study of cytomegalovirus exposure and HLA in healthy donors. The PCR used 60 Vbeta and 13 Jbeta primers. Sequencing used immunoSEQ multiplex PCR; TCRdb keeps in-frame clones, though not all of them. This sample yields under 200,000 clones, of which roughly four fifths are seen a single time; around 4% belongs to the top ten. Sequenced input: PBMCs. These receptors came from a middle-aged man in good health and CMV-seronegative.

As to this clone: One end of the junction fails to match germline, which may point to a read error. V and J are TRBV4-1 and TRBJ2-5, with TRBD1 matching 8 bases. Germline values: CDR1 MGHRA, CDR2 YSYEKL. This CDR3 contains 16 residues. The DNA of the CDR3 is TGCGCCAGCAGTTTCGGGACAGGTGGTAACCAAGGGACCCAGTACTTC. Its translation: CASSFGTGGNQGTQYF.

This chain connects TRBV4-1 to TRBJ2-7; 8 positions agree with TRBD1. V gave up 1 base and J gave up 1 base; unmatched junction bases: 6. The CDR3 is made up of 16 amino acids. Germline CDR1 and CDR2: MGHRA and YSYEKL. Here the CDR3 DNA reads TGCGCCAGCAGCCAAGCCGGGACAGGATATTCCTACGAGCAGTACTTC. Translating it yields CASSQAGTGYSYEQYF.

This sequence joins TRBV28 and TRBJ1-5; D ambiguous. The CDR3 sequence is 13 residues long. Germline-derived CDR1 and CDR2 are MDHEN and SYDVKM. Trimming stripped 6 bases from V and 5 bases from J, with 11 bases between. Written as DNA, the CDR3 is TGTGCCAGCAGCGTGAGTCTCTATCAGCCCCAGCATTTT. Its translation is CASSVSLYQPQHF.

The chain uses TRBV7-6 and TRBJ2-7, with 9 bases identical to TRBD1. Germline V gene lookup returns CDR1 SGHVS and CDR2 FNYEAQ. The CDR3 length is 13 residues. Trimming took 5 bases from V and 4 from J; bases not matched to a gene: 3. As DNA, the CDR3 is TGTGCCAGCAGCCCGGGACAGGGATACGAGCAGTACTTC. It translates to CASSPGQGYEQYF.

The rearrangement uses TRBV19 and TRBJ1-4, with TRBD1 matching 7 bases. With V trimmed by 4 bases and J by 4 bases, 6 bases remained unmatched. Per the germline V gene, CDR1 is LNHDA and CDR2 is SQIVND (reference sequence). This CDR3 is 15 amino acids long. The CDR3 region is CASSTGQTINEKLFF. CDR3 in DNA: TGTGCCAGTAGTACGGGACAGACCATTAATGAAAAACTGTTTTTT.

The chain combines TRBV30 with TRBJ1-2; weak D call: TRBD1 (6 bases). V was pared by 0 bases and J by 6 bases, with 11 bases between. The germline gives CDR1 GTSNPN, CDR2 SVGIG (reference sequence). CDR3 size: 13 residues. The CDR3 nucleotides read TGTGCCTGGAGTGTACAGGGCCCCCATGGCTACACCTTC. As protein: CAWSVQGPHGYTF.

This clone was counted only a few times. This sequence joins TRBV9 and TRBJ1-1, with TRBD1 matching over 9 bases. This CDR3 spans 15 amino acids. In germline, CDR1 is SGDLS, CDR2 YYNGEE. V shed 1 base, J shed 4 bases, and the junction held 5 bases outside the gene matches. The chain's CDR3 is CASSVSGTGPTEAFF. The CDR3 DNA is TGTGCCAGCAGCGTATCCGGGACAGGGCCCACTGAAGCTTTCTTT.

This clone occurred a few times. V is TRBV4-1 and J is TRBJ2-5, with 8 bases lining up with TRBD1. V lost 1 base to trimming and J lost 11 bases; unmatched junction nucleotides: 0. Germline assignment: CDR1 MGHRA and CDR2 YSYEKL. The CDR3 contains 11 residues. The CDR3 sequence is CASSQGTGQYF. The CDR3, as DNA: TGCGCCAGCAGCCAAGGGACAGGGCAGTACTTC.

The J gene is TRBJ1-6, the V gene TRBV19; D might be TRBD1 (5 bases). Germline lookup yields CDR1 LNHDA and CDR2 SQIVND (reference sequence). The CDR3 has 18 amino acids. V lost 5 bases to trimming and J lost 0 bases, with 17 bases between them. The CDR3 reads CASSPPITGSSYNSPLHF. The DNA for the CDR3 is TGTGCCAGTAGTCCACCAATTACAGGCAGCTCCTATAATTCACCCCTCCACTTT.

The rearrangement links TRBV15 to TRBJ1-2, with D unresolved. The CDR3 sequence is 12 residues long. Germline CDR1 LNHNV, CDR2 YYDKDF (reference sequence). Trimming cost V 0 bases and J 7 bases, with 6 bases left between them. CDR3 sequence reads: CATSRDERGYTF. CDR3 DNA: TGTGCCACCAGCAGAGATGAGCGTGGCTACACCTTC.

The chain recombines TRBV5-1 with TRBJ2-7, with D perhaps matching TRBD2 (5 bases). Deletions cut 0 bases from V and 3 bases from J, with 7 bases between. The germline V gene has CDR1 SGHRS and CDR2 YFSETQ. CDR3 size: 13 residues. The CDR3 bases are TGCGCCAGCAGCTTGGGGACTTACTACGAGCAGTACTTC. It yields the protein CASSLGTYYEQYF.

CDR3: CASSQPSGTASYEQYF. CDR3 nucleotide sequence: TGTGCCAGCAGCCAACCTTCTGGGACAGCCAGCTACGAGCAGTACTTC. V usage is TRBV4-2 and J usage is TRBJ2-7; 7 bases match TRBD1. This CDR3 spans 16 amino acids. V was clipped by 2 bases and J by 3 bases; unmatched bases: 10. Germline lookup yields CDR1 LGHNA and CDR2 YNFKEQ.

The chain carries TRBV29-1 and TRBJ1-2; the D is unclear. This CDR3 is built from 10 residues. Germline lookup yields CDR1 SQVTM and CDR2 ANQGSEA. The V end was cut by 3 bases, the J end by 8 bases, with 7 bases between. In DNA form, the CDR3 reads TGCAGCGTTGACGCGGGGGGCTACACCTTC. It codes for CSVDAGGYTF.

V usage is TRBV6-6 and J usage is TRBJ2-7; TRBD1 matches at 10 bases. The V gene end was trimmed by 0 bases and the J gene end by 4 bases; junction bases not matched to a gene: 6. Germline-derived CDR1 and CDR2 are MNHNY and SVGAGI (reference sequence). The CDR3 covers 16 residues. The CDR3 loop is CASSYSGGTGAYEQYF. CDR3 DNA: TGTGCCAGCAGTTACTCGGGGGGGACAGGGGCTTACGAGCAGTACTTC.

The J gene is TRBJ1-2, the V gene TRBV7-9, with TRBD1 matching 8 bases. This CDR3 is built from 14 residues. The germline CDR1 and CDR2 sequences are SEHNR and FQNEAQ (reference sequence). V trimming: 3 bases; J trimming: 6 bases; junction bases outside the gene matches: 6. The CDR3 loop reads CASSLDRAGDGYTF. The DNA for the CDR3 is TGTGCCAGCAGCTTGGACAGGGCGGGGGATGGCTACACCTTC.

In this sample, this clone turned up a few times. The chain carries TRBV7-9 and TRBJ2-7; no definite D call. Trimming left V 5 bases short and J 2 bases short, with 4 bases between. The germline gives CDR1 SEHNR, CDR2 FQNEAQ (reference sequence). The CDR3 spans 11 residues. CDR3 sequence reads: CASSTAYEQYF. The CDR3 region has the DNA TGTGCCAGCAGCACAGCCTACGAGCAGTACTTC.

The gene calls are TRBV5-8 and TRBJ1-2; D may be TRBD1 (6 bases). Trimming removed 1 base at V and 12 bases at J, with 10 bases between. The CDR3 runs 11 residues. Germline CDR1 reads SGHTS; CDR2 reads YDEGEE. The CDR3 nucleotides read TGTGCCAGCAGCTTGAATGGACAGCACACCTTC. It codes for CASSLNGQHTF.

This clone was observed a handful of times. The V gene is TRBV7-3, the J gene TRBJ2-2; 10 bases line up with TRBD2. In germline, CDR1 is SGHTA, CDR2 FQGTGA. The ends lost 1 base at V and 1 base at J; junction bases unmatched: 3. This CDR3 is built from 17 residues. CDR3 protein: CASSLIPSGGNTGELFF. Here the CDR3 DNA reads TGTGCCAGCAGCTTAATCCCTAGCGGGGGGAACACCGGGGAGCTGTTTTTT.

The V call is TRBV6-5, the J call TRBJ1-2; D is undetermined. V was cut by 0 bases and J by 5 bases, with 13 bases left in between. CDR3 size: 15 residues. Germline V gene lookup returns CDR1 MNHEY and CDR2 SVGAGI. CDR3 region: CASSYSLAGPYGYTF. In DNA, the CDR3 is TGTGCCAGCAGTTACTCCCTTGCAGGTCCATATGGCTACACCTTC.

This sequence joins TRBV5-8 and TRBJ1-5, with 8 positions matching TRBD1. V trimming: 3 bases; J trimming: 2 bases; junction bases outside the gene matches: 1. Germline CDR1 SGHTS, CDR2 YDEGEE. CDR3 size: 14 residues. The DNA for the CDR3 is TGTGCCAGCAGCTCGGACAGGGGCAATCAGCCCCAGCATTTT. Translated: CASSSDRGNQPQHF.

The rearrangement joins TRBV9 to TRBJ2-7; a weak D match, TRBD1 (7 bases). V lost 2 bases and J 3 bases, leaving 12 bases between the germline ends. CDR1 is SGDLS and CDR2 is YYNGEE in the germline V gene. The CDR3 runs to 14 residues. The CDR3 DNA sequence: TGTGCCAGCAGCGTGGGGCAGGGGGGCTACGAGCAGTACTTC. It yields the protein CASSVGQGGYEQYF. Full variable domain (rest looked up from reference TRBV9 and TRBJ2-7): DSGVTQTPKHLITATGQRVTLRCSPRSGDLSVYWYQQSLDQGLQFLIQYYNGEERAKGNILERFSAQQFPDLHSELNLSSLELGDSALYFCASSVGQGGYEQYFGPGTRLTVT.

The rearrangement joins TRBV5-1 to TRBJ2-1, with D possibly TRBD1 on 5 matching bases. The CDR3 is 12 amino acids. Trimming removed 3 bases at V and 10 bases at J, with 11 bases between. Germline V gene sequence: CDR1 SGHRS, CDR2 YFSETQ. The CDR3 DNA follows: TGCGCCAGCAGCTCGGGCGCAGGGGAGCAGTTCTTC. Translating gives CASSSGAGEQFF.

This clone was seen a single time. The gene calls are TRBV5-1 and TRBJ2-7; 10 bases match TRBD2. The CDR3 runs to 20 residues. With V trimmed by 0 bases and J by 3 bases, 18 bases remained unmatched. CDR1 and CDR2 (germline): SGHRS, YFSETQ. CDR3 in amino acids: CASSLGSQGYLAGESYEQYF. The CDR3 nucleotides are TGCGCCAGCAGCTTGGGATCTCAGGGGTATCTAGCGGGGGAAAGCTACGAGCAGTACTTC.